These 17 T cell receptor beta chains were sequenced from one sample in a study of Graves' ophthalmopathy and Graves' hyperthyroidism. Transcripts of RNA were the source for amplifying TCR beta CDR3 regions. The first-round RT-PCR employed HTBI primers together with the Qiagen OneStep RT-PCR kit. A multiplex PCR was then performed as the second round. TCRdb passed the multiplex PCR reads through MiXCR, listing each CDR3 protein once. The sample yields over a million distinct CDR3 sequences, less than 45% seen once. The sequenced sample consisted of peripheral blood or thyroid tissue (not recorded which). Source of these receptors: an adult man with Graves' hyperthyroidism.

This clonotype was detected ten times or more. V is TRBV25-1 and J is TRBJ2-7; D tentatively reads TRBD1 or TRBD2 (5 bases each). Germline V lookup: CDR1 MGHDK, CDR2 SYGVNS. Trimming took off 4 bases at V and 2 bases at J, with 6 bases between the two ends. The CDR3 has 12 residues. CDR3 loop: CASSGGPYEQYF. The DNA of the CDR3 is TGTGCCAGCAGTGGGGGACCCTACGAGCAGTACTTC.

The sample holds many counts of this clonotype. The V and J genes are TRBV19 and TRBJ1-5, with unresolved D. Trimming took 4 bases from V and 4 from J, leaving 11 bases between them. CDR3 length: 14 amino acids. Germline CDR1 LNHDA, CDR2 SQIVND (reference sequence). CDR3 nucleotide sequence: TGTGCCAGTAGTAGCCCGTGGCTAAATCAGCCCCAGCATTTT. Amino acids: CASSSPWLNQPQHF.

The gene calls are TRBV15 and TRBJ2-2, with D hard to call. The germline CDR1 and CDR2 sequences are LNHNV and YYDKDF (reference sequence). Trimming removed 7 bases at V and 4 bases at J, with 7 bases between. CDR3 length: 12 amino acids. The CDR3 region has the DNA TGTGCCACCACCCCGGGCACCGGGGAGCTGTTTTTT. It specifies CATTPGTGELFF.

The genes are TRBV5-5 and TRBJ1-5; 7 positions agree with TRBD1. Germline CDR1 SGHKS, CDR2 YYEKEE (reference sequence). J lost 4 bases, V lost 4 bases, and 11 bases had no gene match. CDR3 length equals 16 residues. CDR3 DNA sequence: TGTGCCAGCAGCCCGGGAGGGAGGGGGCCTAATCAGCCCCAGCATTTT. Translated: CASSPGGRGPNQPQHF.

In its sample, this clonotype was seen many times. V usage is TRBV25-1 and J usage is TRBJ2-2, with D perhaps TRBD1 (5 bases). Trimming left V 3 bases short and J 5 bases short, with 13 bases between. Per germline, CDR1 MGHDK and CDR2 SYGVNS. This CDR3 region has 15 residues. The CDR3 reads CASSEIRVGTGELFF. The CDR3 region has the DNA TGTGCCAGCAGTGAGATCAGGGTTGGGACCGGGGAGCTGTTTTTT.

This clonotype appeared many times. The V gene is TRBV15, the J gene TRBJ2-2; a possible D gene is TRBD1 (5 bases). The germline gives CDR1 LNHNV, CDR2 YYDKDF (reference sequence). The CDR3 runs 14 residues. The V and J ends lost 8 bases and 0 bases respectively, with 10 bases between them. CDR3 residues: CATADIANTGELFF. As DNA, the CDR3 is TGTGCCACCGCGGACATAGCGAACACCGGGGAGCTGTTTTTT.

The chain joins TRBV20-1 to TRBJ1-1, with 8 bases fitting TRBD1. The CDR3 covers 15 residues. V shed 5 bases and J 5 bases; nucleotides not matched to a gene: 13. Per germline, CDR1 DFQATT and CDR2 SNEGSKA (reference sequence). CDR3 region: CSASPRQGISTEAFF. DNA for the CDR3: TGCAGTGCTTCCCCCCGACAGGGGATTTCGACTGAAGCTTTCTTT.

This CDR3 is CATSRSTGGANTIYF. The CDR3 nucleotides are TGTGCCACCAGCAGAAGCACAGGGGGTGCAAACACCATATATTTT. The chain joins TRBV15 to TRBJ1-3; 8 nucleotides match TRBD1. The CDR3 totals 15 residues. Trimming took 2 bases from V and 6 from J; bases not matched to a gene: 6. Germline V CDR1 and CDR2: LNHNV, YYDKDF (reference sequence).

This chain links TRBV28 with TRBJ2-5, with 8 positions matching TRBD1. V lost 1 base to trimming and J lost 2 bases; unmatched junction nucleotides: 3. This CDR3 has 15 amino acids. Germline lookup yields CDR1 MDHEN and CDR2 SYDVKM. In DNA form, the CDR3 reads TGTGCCAGCAGTTTATCGACAGGGGCTCAAGAGACCCAGTACTTC. The encoded protein is CASSLSTGAQETQYF.

This clonotype was seen repeatedly, ten times or more. The rearrangement joins TRBV5-1 to TRBJ2-7, with a weak D call TRBD1 (6 bases). The CDR3 is 13 residues long. Trimming took 2 bases from V and 7 from J, leaving 13 bases between them. CDR1 and CDR2 from the germline V gene are SGHRS and YFSETQ. The CDR3 DNA follows: TGCGCCAGCAGCTTTAACAGGGTTGGGGAGCAGTACTTC. Translated: CASSFNRVGEQYF.

This clonotype came up once. In nucleotides, the CDR3 is TGTGCCACCAGCAGAGATCAGCCCCAGCATTTT. This gives the protein CATSRDQPQHF. The chain carries TRBV15 and TRBJ1-5, with no clear D. With 0 bases removed from V and 6 bases from J, the gap between germline ends came to 0 bases. Germline loops: CDR1 LNHNV, CDR2 YYDKDF (reference sequence). The CDR3 sequence is 11 residues long.

This clonotype was seen a handful of times. The V call is TRBV30, the J call TRBJ1-5; D is ambiguous. The CDR3 runs 12 residues. Germline CDR1 and CDR2: GTSNPN and SVGIG (reference sequence). V was trimmed by 1 base and J by 3 bases, leaving 4 bases between them. The CDR3 DNA sequence: TGTGCCTGGAGTGGGCCCAATCAGCCCCAGCATTTT. It translates to CAWSGPNQPQHF.

There are many counts of this clonotype. This chain uses TRBV19 with TRBJ2-5; D is uncertain. CDR3 length: 12 residues. Germline CDR1 LNHDA, CDR2 SQIVND (reference sequence). Between the trimmed V and J ends, which lost 6 bases and 4 bases, there was a span of 9 bases. CDR3 sequence reads: CASRGFAETQYF. The CDR3 DNA is TGTGCCAGTAGAGGGTTTGCAGAGACCCAGTACTTC.

V is TRBV10-3 and J is TRBJ2-3; tentatively, D is TRBD1 (6 bases). CDR1 ENHRY and CDR2 SYGVKD come from the germline V gene. CDR3 length equals 15 residues. The germline V and J ends were trimmed by 1 base and 1 base, with 9 bases remaining between them. The CDR3 nucleotides are TGTGCCATCAGTGAGTGGTCAGGGGGCACAGATACGCAGTATTTT. Residues: CAISEWSGGTDTQYF.

The chain has TRBV5-8 and TRBJ1-2, with D possibly TRBD1 on 5 matching bases. V gave up 3 bases and J gave up 4 bases, with 16 bases separating them. The CDR3 loop spans 15 amino acids. Germline CDR1 and CDR2: SGHTS and YDEGEE. Here the CDR3 reads CASSSRISGSYGYTF. CDR3 nucleotide sequence: TGTGCCAGCAGCTCCAGGATTTCAGGGAGCTATGGCTACACCTTC.

The DNA for the CDR3 is TGTGCCAGCAGCGTAGGATTTTTTTCTCGGGGGAACACTGAAGCTTTCTTT. Amino acids: CASSVGFFSRGNTEAFF. This chain connects TRBV9 to TRBJ1-1; D unclear. CDR3 length: 17 residues. V lost 0 bases, J lost 1 base, and 16 bases lay in between. CDR1 and CDR2 (germline): SGDLS, YYNGEE.

This clonotype came up many times. The chain links TRBV5-1 to TRBJ1-4; D may be TRBD1 (5 bases). The V end was cut by 1 base, the J end by 7 bases, with 14 bases between. The CDR3 runs to 15 residues. The V gene's germline CDR1 is SGHRS and CDR2 YFSETQ. CDR3 region: CASSLTPGRGEKLFF. CDR3 bases: TGCGCCAGCAGCTTGACCCCAGGGAGGGGTGAAAAACTGTTTTTT.